This T cell receptor beta chain was captured by sequencing in a study of graft-versus-host responses after intestinal transplantation. General study findings and limits: Within the allografts of patients who had graft-donor T cell macrochimerism, graft-versus-host to host-versus-graft clonal ratios were high. Recipient marrow contained GvH clones, some of which appeared first in ileum or blood.

Only in-frame clones appear in the TCRdb table, and some are missing; sequencing was by immunoSEQ multiplex PCR. The top ten clones hold 6% of a sample with some 86,000 clones, just over 90% of them seen once. Turning to this clone: Its antigen is as yet unknown.

There are 14 residues in the CDR3. Looked up from germline, CDR1 is WSHSY and CDR2 is SAAADI. The sequence was collected from a human donor who received an intestinal transplant. The material sequenced was unstimulated CD8+ T cells sorted from spleen or lymph node cells, taken before intestinal transplant. V usage is TRBV10-2 and J usage is TRBJ2-6, with TRBD2 matching 10 bases. Judging by the DNA end, TRBJ2-7 fits better; the J call may be wrong. In DNA, the CDR3 is TGCGCCAGCAGTGGGGTAGCGGGAGGTTACGAGCAGTACTTC. This sequence encodes CASSGVAGGYEQYF.